The T cell receptor beta chain under discussion was sequenced for a study of blood T cell repertoires in COVID-19. Study-level background: The United States, Italy and Spain supplied acute and convalescent COVID-19 samples.

The V gene's germline CDR1 is SGHVS and CDR2 FQNEAQ. Germline trimming cut 4 bases from V and 7 bases from J; bases unmatched to any gene: 6. The CDR3 loop spans 15 amino acids. Per the authors' pipeline: For nucleated cells, counts were estimated from reference gene primer amplification. Sequenced by immunoSEQ multiplex PCR; TCRdb stores in-frame clones only, minus some. From that table come the V and J calls and clone size; the DNA was used to work out D and trimming. The data hold about 60,000 clones, with around 90% observed a single time. The material sequenced was peripheral blood. The rearrangement links TRBV7-8 to TRBJ2-1; 11 bases align to TRBD1. This receptor was taken from a human donor with acute or convalescent COVID-19. The donor label of this sample is uncertain. CDR3 DNA sequence: TGTGCCAGCAGCTCCGGACAGGGGGCGAGAAATGAGCAGTTCTTC. This encodes CASSSGQGARNEQFF.